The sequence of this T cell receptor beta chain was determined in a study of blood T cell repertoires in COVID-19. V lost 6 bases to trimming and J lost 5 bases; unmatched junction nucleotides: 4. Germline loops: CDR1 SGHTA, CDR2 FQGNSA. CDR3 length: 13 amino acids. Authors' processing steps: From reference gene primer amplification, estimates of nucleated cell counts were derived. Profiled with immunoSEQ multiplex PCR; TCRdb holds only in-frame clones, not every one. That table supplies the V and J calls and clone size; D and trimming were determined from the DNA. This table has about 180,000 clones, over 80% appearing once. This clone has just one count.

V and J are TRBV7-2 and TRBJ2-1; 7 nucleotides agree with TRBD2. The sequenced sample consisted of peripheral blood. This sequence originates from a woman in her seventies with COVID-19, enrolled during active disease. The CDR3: CASRRGGDNEQFF. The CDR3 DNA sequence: TGTGCCAGCAGGCGGGGAGGGGACAATGAGCAGTTCTTC.